Included here is one TCR beta chain sequence, with context. Its antigen is still unknown. No per-base quality is available; no much larger clone lies one base away. Taken from cysteine to phenylalanine, the CDR3 has 14 residues. Only the CDR3 DNA is retained, 42 bases long and in frame from the first base. Cut back by 6 bases and 5 bases, the V and J ends lie 16 bases apart. The germline V gene supplies CDR1 SGHTA and CDR2 FQGTGA. High-throughput TCR beta sequencing profiled peripheral blood CD8+ and CD4+ T cells from healthy donors, Susac syndrome patients and multiple sclerosis patients. Multiple sclerosis controls were treatment-naive patients with stable or active relapsing-remitting disease fulfilling revised McDonald criteria. CD8+ TEMRA cells were enriched by FACS, while bulk CD8+ and CD4+ T cells were purified by magnetic negative isolation. Blood was collected in EDTA tubes and processed within 24 hours, with PBMCs isolated through density gradient centrifugation. PBMCs intended for TCR sequencing were frozen in liquid nitrogen and were later thawed in a 37 degrees C water bath. The sorted or isolated CD4+, CD8+ and CD8+ TEMRA cells reached a purity of at least 90%.

RNA was extracted using the RNeasy kit, and about 0.5 to 1 ug of the RNA was reverse transcribed with random hexamers. The immunoSEQ multiplex PCR assay, which covers 54 Vbeta and 13 Jbeta segments, was used to amplify TCR beta CDR3 regions. PCR amplification bias was corrected by using a synthetic template baseline for primer optimization and computational correction. In the authors' own workflow: Reads were assigned to V, D and J genes according to IMGT and analyzed in immunoSEQ Analyzer, with only productive sequences retained. To calculate clonality, Shannon entropy was normalized by log2 of the number of productive unique sequences and then subtracted from one. For each patient and control, public and private clones were evaluated within the 100 most prevalent clones. Susac-specific clones were defined as absent from healthy and MS cohorts, around 980 published viral clones and other ImmuneACCESS disease sequences. In TCRdb, the public reads were trimmed at Q25 with fastp and aligned with MiXCR, with productive beta chains retained. Under each unique CDR3 protein, matching rows form one entry showing the most common genes and DNA. These V and J calls originate from TCRdb's pipeline instead of the authors' own analysis. The sample records about 130,000 distinct CDR3 sequences, approximately 94% of which are singletons. The top ten clonotypes cover about 0.12% of the sample.

The data were taken from a study of CD8 T cells in Susac syndrome (dated by TCRdb to about 2019). Background for the entire study: Whether CD8+ T cell activation and differentiation in Susac syndrome was antigen driven was tested using repertoire sequencing.

Results the study describes overall, beyond this receptor: The study acknowledged that relatively few individuals were included in the TCR sequencing and HLA analysis.

The source of this sequence is a human donor with multiple sclerosis. The material sequenced was CD4+ T cells from PBMCs. Recombination connected TRBV7-3 to TRBJ1-1, and perhaps TRBD1 as D gene, on 6 matching bases. CDR3 loop: CASSLRGYGTEAFF. Read as DNA, the sequence is TGTGCCAGCAGTCTCAGGGGATATGGGACTGAAGCTTTCTTT. This CDR3, with the reference TRBV7-3 and TRBJ1-1 proteins standing in past its ends, gives the full variable domain GAGVSQTPSNKVTEKGKYVELRCDPISGHTALYWYRQSLGQGPEFLIYFQGTGAADDSGLPNDRFFAVRPEGSVSTLKIQRTERGDSAVYLCASSLRGYGTEAFFGQGTRLTVV.